This TCR beta chain originates from a study of blood T cell repertoires in COVID-19. Overall study context: Samples of COVID-19 (acute and convalescent) were obtained from the United States, Italy and Spain. Sample material is recorded as cDNA or gDNA derived from T cells, B-cell-depleted T cells, or PBMCs.

V was trimmed by 1 base and J by 8 bases, leaving 9 bases between them. The V gene's germline CDR1 is SGHTA and CDR2 FQGTGA. This CDR3 is built from 13 residues. In the original processing: Reference gene primer amplification in the assay estimated nucleated cell counts. Profiled with immunoSEQ multiplex PCR; TCRdb holds only in-frame clones, not every one. The DNA was the basis for D and trimming; V, J and clone size are from that table. The sample has 110,000 or so clones; 85% are singletons. V gene TRBV7-3 combines with J gene TRBJ2-4; possible D gene TRBD2, 6 bases. Sequenced material: peripheral blood. The receptor comes from a human donor in a cohort sampled during active COVID-19. This CDR3 is CASSLNSGDIQYF. The CDR3 DNA follows: TGTGCCAGCAGCTTAAATAGCGGAGACATTCAGTACTTC.